The present TCR beta chain was sequenced within a study of CD8 T cells in Susac syndrome. cDNA came from approximately 0.5 to 1 ug RNA primed by random hexamers. A single record per CDR3 protein comes from TCRdb applying MiXCR to the immunoSEQ multiplex PCR reads. The sample has a few hundred thousand distinct CDR3 sequences, more than 80% seen once; the top ten hold under 0.15%. In blood CD8+ and CD4+ T cells, TCR beta underwent sequencing. The CDR3 sequence is 15 residues long. Per the germline V gene, CDR1 is MNHEY and CDR2 is SMNVEV (reference sequence). Trimming took off 5 bases at V and 5 bases at J, with 18 bases between the two ends.

This sequence joins TRBV27 and TRBJ1-1; TRBD1 might be the D (6 bases). This clonotype was obtained from a human donor with multiple sclerosis. Specimen: CD8+ T cells from PBMCs. CDR3 DNA: TGTGCCAGCAGTCCACAACAGGGATCTGGGACTGAAGCTTTCTTT. Protein product: CASSPQQGSGTEAFF.